This T cell receptor (beta chain) stems from a study of vaccination and CD4 T cells after COVID-19. Whole-study context: Post-COVID samples had a sampling time that fell a median approximately 93 days after diagnosis (range 35 to 161). Samples were taken after vaccination, a median of approximately 73 days after dose two, with a range of 14 to 241.

Treatment denoted: roughly 10-day PBMC culture with coronavirus spike peptide pools or control peptides (ViraFEST assay). Positivity by PCR occurred from March to December 2020, a period that predated US Alpha, Beta and Delta variants. The assay that was used to sequence DNA from cultured CD4+ T cells was the Oncomine TCR Beta short-read assay. TCRdb reprocessed the PCR reads with MiXCR, giving one entry per CDR3 protein. The sample contains about 12,000 distinct CDR3 sequences, approximately 82% of which appear only once. From germline, CDR1 is SGHTA and CDR2 FQGNSA. Trimming left V 1 base short and J 2 bases short, with 12 bases between. This CDR3 region has 16 residues. About this clonotype: The target antigen is unknown.

The source is a human donor who had recovered from COVID-19. This chain links TRBV7-2 with TRBJ2-4; TRBD2 might be the D (6 bases). The sequenced material came from CD4+ T cells from blood, cultured in vitro. For the CDR3, the DNA is TGTGCCAGCAGCTTAGGCGGGGCCATCTCCAAAAACATTCAGTACTTC. Amino acids: CASSLGGAISKNIQYF. Filled out from reference TRBV7-2 and TRBJ2-4, the complete variable domain reads GAGVSQSPSNKVTEKGKDVELRCDPISGHTALYWYRQSLGQGLEFLIYFQGNSAPDKSGLPSDRFSAERTGGSVSTLTIQRTQQEDSAVYLCASSLGGAISKNIQYFGAGTRLSVL.